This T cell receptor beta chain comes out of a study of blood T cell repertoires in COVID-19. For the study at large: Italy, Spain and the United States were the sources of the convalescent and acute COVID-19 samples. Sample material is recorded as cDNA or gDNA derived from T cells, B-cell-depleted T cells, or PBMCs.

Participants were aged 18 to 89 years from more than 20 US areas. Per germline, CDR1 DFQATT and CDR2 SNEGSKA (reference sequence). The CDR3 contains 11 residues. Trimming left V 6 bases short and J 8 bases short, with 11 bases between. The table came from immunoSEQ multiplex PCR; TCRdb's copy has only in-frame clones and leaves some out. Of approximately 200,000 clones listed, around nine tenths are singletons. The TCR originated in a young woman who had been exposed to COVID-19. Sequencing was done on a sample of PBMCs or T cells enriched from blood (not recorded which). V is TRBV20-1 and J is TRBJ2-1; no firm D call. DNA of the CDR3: TGCAGTGCCATCAGGAAGTATGAGCAGTTCTTC. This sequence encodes CSAIRKYEQFF.